A single sample is the source of the 23 T cell receptor beta chains below, sequenced in a study of T cells in women clearing cervical HPV infection. The assay was immunoSEQ multiplex PCR, and TCRdb's table has in-frame clones only and misses some. The sample has tens of thousands of clones, and its top ten clones hold about 8.6%. The sequencing sample was made of blood buffy coat. The source is a woman aged 18 to 69 with a cervical HPV16 infection that either progressed to CIN3+ or cleared (not recorded which).

In the case of this clone: The sequence runs out 3 residues before the end of the CDR3; the remainder is reconstructed from the germline J gene. V gene TRBV5-8 combines with J gene TRBJ1-1; D gene unclear. CDR1 is SGHTS, CDR2 YDEGEE, per germline. This CDR3 has 13 residues. V dropped 2 bases and J dropped 1 base, with 6 bases sitting between them. CDR3 sequence: CASSFIKNTEAFF. The covered CDR3 bases are TGTGCCAGCAGCTTTATTAAGAACACTGAA.

A word on this clone: The read ends 3 residues shy of where the CDR3 ends; the end is completed using the germline J gene. This chain uses TRBV11-3 with TRBJ2-1; D might be TRBD1 (5 bases). The CDR3 runs to 12 residues. Trimming cost V 4 bases and J 4 bases, with 5 bases left between them. Germline loops: CDR1 SGHNT, CDR2 YENEEA. The CDR3 is CASSSGYNEQFF. CDR3 DNA, as far as it was read: TGTGCCAGCAGCTCAGGGTACAATGAG.

About this clone: The CDR3 end lies 3 residues beyond the end of the read and is filled in from the germline J gene. The chain uses TRBV24-1 and TRBJ2-3; possible D gene TRBD1, 6 bases. Trimming took 5 bases from V and 6 from J, leaving 14 bases between them. The CDR3 runs 14 residues. CDR1 and CDR2 (germline): KGHDR, SFDVKD. CDR3 DNA (partial): TGTGCCACCAGTGTATCTGGGGGCCGGGATACG. The encoded protein is CATSVSGGRDT. The entire CDR3 is CATSVSGGRDTQYF.

With regard to this clone: The germline gene is not matched at one end of the junction; a read error may be the cause. The read ends 3 residues shy of where the CDR3 ends; the end is completed using the germline J gene. J is TRBJ2-5 and V is TRBV7-9, with no clear D. This CDR3 has 13 residues. Germline CDR1 and CDR2: SEHNR and FQNEAQ (reference sequence). The CDR3 reads CTSSLPNQETQYF. Partial CDR3 DNA: TGTACCAGCAGCTTACCAAACCAAGAGACC. The entire variable domain, with the rest obtained from reference TRBV7-9 and TRBJ2-5, is as follows: DTGVSQNPRHKITKRGQNVTFRCDPISEHNRLYWYRQTLGQGPEFLTYFQNEAQLEKSRLLSDRFSAERPKGSFSTLEIQRTEQGDSAMYLCTSSLPNQETQYFGPGTRLLVL.

On this clone: Sequencing ends 3 residues short of the CDR3 end; the germline J gene provides the rest. V gene TRBV10-3 combines with J gene TRBJ1-1; D is undetermined. Trimming removed 3 bases from V and 3 bases from J, with 11 bases in between. This CDR3 has 14 amino acids. The germline CDR1 and CDR2 sequences are ENHRY and SYGVKD. The sequenced part of the CDR3 DNA is TGTGCCATCAGTGACCCCCCCCCGGACACTGAA. It encodes CAISDPPPDTE. The CDR3 reads in full as CAISDPPPDTEAFF.

A word on this clone: The CDR3 end lies 3 residues beyond the end of the read and is filled in from the germline J gene. V and J are TRBV5-1 and TRBJ1-1; D gene unclear. Trimming stripped 4 bases from V and 2 bases from J, with 9 bases between. Germline CDR1 and CDR2: SGHRS and YFSETQ. The CDR3 is 13 amino acids. CDR3 protein: CASSTNINTEAFF. The sequenced part of the CDR3 DNA is TGCGCCAGCAGCACGAACATCAACACTGAA.

With regard to this clone: The read terminates 3 residues ahead of where the CDR3 ends, so the germline J gene completes it. The V and J genes are TRBV7-3 and TRBJ2-3, with TRBD2 matching over 7 bases. Germline V CDR1 and CDR2: SGHTA, FQGTGA. The trim removed 5 bases at V and 2 bases at J, leaving 7 bases unmatched. The CDR3 consists of 15 residues. This CDR3 reads CASSRSSGTTDTQYF. The part of the CDR3 DNA that was read is TGTGCCAGCAGCCGATCTAGCGGTACCACAGATACG.

A note on this clone: The CDR3 goes on 3 residues after the read ends, and that part is filled in from the germline J gene. The V call is TRBV7-3, the J call TRBJ2-1; the match to TRBD1 covers 7 bases. The CDR3 totals 14 residues. V lost 1 base and J lost 6; bases outside the gene matches: 3. From germline, CDR1 is SGHTA and CDR2 FQGTGA. The CDR3 loop is CASSLRQGPNEQFF. The DNA read from the CDR3 is TGTGCCAGCAGCTTAAGACAGGGCCCCAATGAG. Combining the CDR3 with reference TRBV7-3 and TRBJ2-1 gives the whole variable domain GAGVSQTPSNKVTEKGKYVELRCDPISGHTALYWYRQSLGQGPEFLIYFQGTGAADDSGLPNDRFFAVRPEGSVSTLKIQRTERGDSAVYLCASSLRQGPNEQFFGPGTRLTVL.

Remarks on this clone: The read finishes 3 residues shy of the CDR3 end, and the germline J gene is used to complete it. The chain combines TRBV20-1 with TRBJ1-3; no clear D. The V end lost 0 bases, the J end lost 0 bases, and 12 bases lay between the germline ends. Germline CDR1 is DFQATT and CDR2 is SNEGSKA (reference sequence). The CDR3 is 16 residues long. CDR3 DNA, as far as it was read: TGCAGTGCTAGAGATCGCGGAGTTTCCTCTGGAAACACC. It codes for CSARDRGVSSGNT. From start to end, the CDR3 is CSARDRGVSSGNTIYF.

With regard to this clone: Sequencing ends 3 residues short of the CDR3 end; the germline J gene provides the rest. V is TRBV20-1 and J is TRBJ1-1; weak D call: TRBD1 (5 bases). V was cut by 6 bases and J by 1 base, with 18 bases left in between. The CDR3 has 15 residues. CDR1 is DFQATT, CDR2 SNEGSKA, per germline (reference sequence). The DNA read from the CDR3 is TGCAGTGCAAAAAAAGGGCGCAGGGAGAACACTGAA. As protein: CSAKKGRRENTE. The whole CDR3 sequence is CSAKKGRRENTEAFF.

A word on this clone: The read ends 3 residues shy of where the CDR3 ends; the end is completed using the germline J gene. V and J are TRBV5-1 and TRBJ2-1; 11 nucleotides agree with TRBD2. Germline CDR1 reads SGHRS; CDR2 reads YFSETQ. Trimming took 2 bases from V and 9 from J; bases not matched to a gene: 7. The CDR3 totals 15 residues. CDR3 DNA, as far as it was read: TGCGCCAGCAGCTTAGGATTAGCGGGAGGGAGTGAG. This encodes CASSLGLAGGSE. The full-length CDR3 reads as CASSLGLAGGSEQFF.

Of note for this clone: Read data end 3 residues before the CDR3 end; the end is taken from the germline J gene. V usage is TRBV7-9 and J usage is TRBJ1-4, with D perhaps TRBD1 (5 bases). The CDR3 is 15 residues long. V shed 5 bases and J shed 8 bases, with 18 bases lying between them. Germline lookup yields CDR1 SEHNR and CDR2 FQNEAQ (reference sequence). CDR3 sequence: CASSLHRDLGEKLFF. The DNA read from the CDR3 is TGTGCCAGCAGCCTCCACCGGGACTTAGGGGAAAAA. The full variable domain, rest sourced from reference TRBV7-9 and TRBJ1-4, is DTGVSQNPRHKITKRGQNVTFRCDPISEHNRLYWYRQTLGQGPEFLTYFQNEAQLEKSRLLSDRFSAERPKGSFSTLEIQRTEQGDSAMYLCASSLHRDLGEKLFFGSGTQLSVL.

Worth noting for this clone: The read ends 3 residues early relative to the CDR3; the germline J gene fills the gap. This chain links TRBV6-4 with TRBJ1-6; 9 bases align to TRBD1. V lost 3 bases and J lost 7; bases outside the gene matches: 1. Germline assignment: CDR1 MRHNA and CDR2 SNTAGT. This CDR3 comprises 14 residues. CDR3 loop: CASSEGQGNSPLHF. The sequenced CDR3 bases are TGTGCCAGCAGTGAGGGACAGGGCAATTCACCC.

Concerning this clone: The read ends 3 residues shy of where the CDR3 ends; the end is completed using the germline J gene. The chain employs TRBV18 and TRBJ1-6; no firm D call. Germline CDR1 is KGHSH and CDR2 is LQKENI. V was clipped by 2 bases and J by 0 bases, with 8 bases between them. CDR3 length: 16 residues. The CDR3 loop is CASSPRQSSYNSPLHF. CDR3 bases read: TGTGCCAGCTCACCAAGGCAGAGCTCCTATAATTCACCC. The whole variable domain, remainder taken from reference TRBV18 and TRBJ1-6, is NAGVMQNPRHLVRRRGQEARLRCSPMKGHSHVYWYRQLPEEGLKFMVYLQKENIIDESGMPKERFSAEFPKEGPSILRIQQVVRGDSAAYFCASSPRQSSYNSPLHFGNGTRLTVT.

As regards this clone: The CDR3 end falls 3 residues outside the read, so it is completed with the germline J gene. J is TRBJ1-2 and V is TRBV6-2 or TRBV6-3; maybe TRBD1 (6 bases). Germline-derived CDR1 and CDR2 are MNHEY and SVGEGT. Trimming took off 5 bases at V and 5 bases at J, with 15 bases between the two ends. The CDR3 consists of 14 residues. CDR3 sequence reads: CASSRDTGRYGYTF. CDR3 bases read: TGTGCCAGCAGTCGGGACACGGGGAGGTATGGC.

A remark on this clone: The read is 3 residues too short to cover the CDR3 end, so that end is filled in from the germline J gene. The chain has TRBV5-4 and TRBJ2-7, with 13 bases lining up with TRBD2. Germline V gene lookup returns CDR1 SGHNT and CDR2 YYREEE (reference sequence). The V and J ends lost 4 bases and 4 bases, in that order; junction bases with no gene match: 8. The CDR3 sequence is 16 residues long. The covered CDR3 bases are TGTGCCAGCAGCGACGGACTAGCGGGAGTTGCGTACGAG. Protein product: CASSDGLAGVAYE. From start to end, the CDR3 is CASSDGLAGVAYEQYF.

Turning to this clone: The observed sequence ends 3 residues before the CDR3 terminus, with the missing tail filled in from the germline J gene. This rearrangement joins TRBV7-9 to TRBJ1-1, with D perhaps TRBD1 (5 bases). CDR1 and CDR2 from the germline V gene are SEHNR and FQNEAQ (reference sequence). The CDR3 spans 15 residues. CDR3 region: CASSPLRVRGETAFF. The DNA read from the CDR3 is TGTGCCAGCAGCCCGCTTCGCGTCCGAGGGGAGACA.

About this clone: The DNA ends 3 residues before the CDR3 does, and the rest of the CDR3 is filled in from the germline J gene. The J gene is TRBJ1-4, the V gene TRBV5-1, with a possible D match to TRBD1 (6 bases). Germline CDR1 SGHRS, CDR2 YFSETQ. This CDR3 comprises 15 residues. V was cut by 4 bases and J by 6 bases, with 16 bases left in between. The CDR3 here is CASSLAGRGDEKLFF. CDR3 DNA (partial): TGCGCCAGCAGCCTGGCGGGCAGGGGCGATGAAAAA.

Comments on this clone: Sequencing ends 3 residues short of the CDR3 end; the germline J gene provides the rest. This sequence joins TRBV5-1 and TRBJ1-5; D call uncertain. Trimming pared 2 bases from V and 1 base from J, leaving 10 bases between. This CDR3 is 15 amino acids long. CDR1 and CDR2 from the germline V gene are SGHRS and YFSETQ. The DNA read from the CDR3 is TGCGCCAGCAGCTTTGGCACCTCGAGCAATCAGCCC. Its protein is CASSFGTSSNQP. The complete CDR3 reads CASSFGTSSNQPQHF.

About this clone itself: The CDR3 end is not reached by the read, which stops 3 residues before it; the germline J gene fills it in. This chain joins TRBV9 and TRBJ2-2; D unclear. V was shortened by 0 bases and J by 6 bases, with 6 bases between the two germline ends. The CDR3 consists of 13 residues. CDR1 and CDR2 from the germline V gene are SGDLS and YYNGEE. CDR3 amino acids: CASSVVSSGELFF. Incomplete CDR3 DNA: TGTGCCAGCAGCGTAGTTAGTTCCGGGGAG.

About this clone itself: Read sequence stops 3 residues before the CDR3 end, and the germline J gene provides the missing end. The chain couples TRBV5-1 to TRBJ2-6; D ambiguous. Germline CDR1 is SGHRS and CDR2 is YFSETQ. V dropped 2 bases and J dropped 0 bases, with 15 bases sitting between them. The length of the CDR3 is 18 residues. The CDR3 loop reads CASSLRPDTTSGANVLTF. Incomplete CDR3 DNA: TGCGCCAGCAGCTTAAGACCCGACACAACCTCTGGGGCCAACGTC.

A word on this clone: The sequence runs out 3 residues before the end of the CDR3; the remainder is reconstructed from the germline J gene. The V and J genes are TRBV2 and TRBJ1-6; perhaps TRBD1 as D (5 bases). The V end lost 2 bases, the J end lost 6 bases, and 11 bases lay between the germline ends. The CDR3 length is 15 residues. The V gene's germline CDR1 is SNHLY and CDR2 FYNNEI. Partial CDR3 DNA: TGTGCCAGCAGTGAACCCCCAGGGTTTAATTCACCC. It specifies CASSEPPGFNSP. The complete CDR3 sequence is CASSEPPGFNSPLHF.

The covered CDR3 bases are TGCGCCAGCAGCTTGGTAGCGGGAGCGGACAATGAG. It encodes CASSLVAGADNE. The whole CDR3 region reads CASSLVAGADNEQFF. The chain recombines TRBV5-1 with TRBJ2-1, with TRBD2 matching over 9 bases. Read data end 3 residues before the CDR3 end; the end is taken from the germline J gene. V lost 0 bases to trimming and J lost 5 bases; unmatched junction nucleotides: 3. There are 15 residues in the CDR3. The germline CDR1 and CDR2 sequences are SGHRS and YFSETQ.